These 16 T cell receptor beta chains were sequenced from one sample in a study of human T cells and chemical hapten exposure. TCRdb re-analysed the RACE reads in MiXCR, keeping a single row per CDR3 protein. The sample lists about 98,000 distinct CDR3 sequences, approximately 11% occurring once. Indicated time point: pre-sensitization, week 0. Specified treatment: therapeutic diphenylcyclopropenone sensitization with weekly scalp DPC. Sequencing was performed on whole blood, taken in connection with sensitization to the hapten diphenylcyclopropenone (DPC). Receptors were obtained from a woman in her sixties or seventies with alopecia areata. Some clones in this sample may be carry-over from other donors' samples.

This clonotype was observed a handful of times. The rearrangement joins TRBV6-1 to TRBJ2-4; 7 bases are a match to TRBD1. Losses at the gene ends were 5 bases for V and 0 bases for J; bases not matched to a gene: 4. Per germline, CDR1 MNHNS and CDR2 SASEGT. The CDR3 is made up of 15 amino acids. CDR3 amino acids: CASSTHRGAKNIQYF. The CDR3 nucleotides are TGTGCCAGCAGTACACACAGGGGAGCCAAAAACATTCAGTACTTC.

The chain couples TRBV15 to TRBJ1-2; the D is unclear. Germline lookup yields CDR1 LNHNV and CDR2 YYDKDF (reference sequence). The CDR3 consists of 12 residues. Trimming took 5 bases from V and 7 from J, leaving 11 bases between them. CDR3 sequence (DNA): TGTGCCACCAGCGTATATGAGGGTGGCTACACCTTC. Residues: CATSVYEGGYTF.

This clonotype has ten or more counts. This chain links TRBV12-5 with TRBJ2-1; TRBD1 matches 7 bases. V was pared by 2 bases and J by 7 bases, with 17 bases of the junction left unmatched. The CDR3 loop spans 18 amino acids. The germline gives CDR1 LGHNT, CDR2 FRNRAP. Here the CDR3 reads CASGLSRFFGQARNEQFF. CDR3 in DNA: TGTGCTAGTGGTTTGAGCCGGTTCTTCGGACAGGCGAGAAATGAGCAGTTCTTC.

The J gene is TRBJ1-5, the V gene TRBV4-1; D unclear. The V end lost 5 bases, the J end lost 5 bases, and 10 bases lay between the germline ends. Per germline, CDR1 MGHRA and CDR2 YSYEKL. CDR3 length equals 13 residues. CDR3 sequence: CASSYNTDQPQHF. For the CDR3, the DNA is TGCGCCAGCAGCTACAATACCGATCAGCCCCAGCATTTT.

The chain has TRBV2 and TRBJ1-2; D call uncertain. Trimming removed 2 bases from V and 0 bases from J, with 16 bases in between. CDR3 size: 17 residues. Germline V gene data show CDR1 as SNHLY and CDR2 as FYNNEI. CDR3: CASSEYRISAANYGYTF. The CDR3, as DNA: TGTGCCAGCAGTGAATATCGGATTTCGGCAGCTAACTATGGCTACACCTTC.

The V call is TRBV7-9, the J call TRBJ1-1, with TRBD1 as a possible D gene (5 bases). Trimming shortened V by 1 base and J by 4 bases, and 7 bases separated the two germline ends. This CDR3 is built from 13 residues. Per germline, CDR1 SEHNR and CDR2 FQNEAQ (reference sequence). The CDR3 region has the DNA TGTGCCAGCAGCTTAGAGAGGGGCACTGAAGCTTTCTTT. Amino acid sequence: CASSLERGTEAFF.

The genes are TRBV7-9 and TRBJ2-3, with D possibly being TRBD2 (6 bases). Trimming left V 5 bases short and J 5 bases short, with 11 bases between. The CDR3 covers 13 residues. Germline CDR1 SEHNR, CDR2 FQNEAQ (reference sequence). The CDR3 nucleotides are TGTGCCAGCAGCCCCTGGAGGGAAGATACGCAGTATTTT. Amino acid sequence: CASSPWREDTQYF.

This clonotype showed up many times. This chain connects TRBV20-1 to TRBJ1-1; the D is unclear. The CDR3 length is 11 residues. The V end lost 0 bases, the J end lost 1 base, and 0 bases lay between the germline ends. Looked up from germline, CDR1 is DFQATT and CDR2 is SNEGSKA (reference sequence). The CDR3 region is CSARENTEAFF. CDR3 DNA: TGCAGTGCTAGAGAGAACACTGAAGCTTTCTTT.

This clonotype occurred many times. The chain has TRBV7-6 and TRBJ1-1; possibly TRBD1 for D (5 bases). The CDR3 runs to 17 residues. Germline CDR1 SGHVS, CDR2 FNYEAQ. Deletions cut 5 bases from V and 4 bases from J, with 23 bases between. CDR3 protein: CASSPIGMGVGVTEAFF. CDR3 coding DNA: TGTGCCAGCAGCCCTATAGGGATGGGGGTCGGGGTCACTGAAGCTTTCTTT.

This clonotype was seen more than once but under ten times. V and J are TRBV2 and TRBJ1-2; D unresolved. Germline V gene lookup returns CDR1 SNHLY and CDR2 FYNNEI. Trimming left V 2 bases short and J 4 bases short, with 5 bases between. The CDR3 loop spans 12 amino acids. Written as DNA, the CDR3 is TGTGCCAGCAGTGAACTGCTCTATGGCTACACCTTC. As protein: CASSELLYGYTF.

Only a few counts were recorded for this clonotype. The rearrangement links TRBV10-3 to TRBJ1-2, with TRBD1 matching over 7 bases. Germline V CDR1 and CDR2: ENHRY, SYGVKD. J was trimmed by 7 bases and V by 6 bases; bases with no gene match: 11. This CDR3 is built from 14 residues. Written as DNA, the CDR3 is TGTGCCATCAGGCCTACTACAGGGGCGCCTGGCTACACCTTC. Its translation is CAIRPTTGAPGYTF.

V gene TRBV2 combines with J gene TRBJ2-1; TRBD1 matches at 8 bases. Germline-derived CDR1 and CDR2 are SNHLY and FYNNEI. The V and J ends lost 2 bases and 2 bases, in that order; junction bases with no gene match: 5. The CDR3 totals 16 residues. The CDR3 DNA reads as TGTGCCAGCAGTGAAAACCGGGACAGGACCTACAATGAGCAGTTCTTC. Translated, it gives CASSENRDRTYNEQFF.

This clonotype was seen a handful of times. This chain uses TRBV7-9 with TRBJ2-3; D is uncertain. Germline V gene lookup returns CDR1 SEHNR and CDR2 FQNEAQ (reference sequence). V was pared by 5 bases and J by 2 bases, with 14 bases between. This CDR3 has 15 residues. CDR3 bases: TGTGCCAGCAGCCACCCCTGGACGGACACAGATACGCAGTATTTT. Residues: CASSHPWTDTDTQYF.

The gene calls are TRBV18 and TRBJ1-2, with TRBD1 as a possible D gene (5 bases). The CDR3 runs 15 residues. Germline CDR1 KGHSH, CDR2 LQKENI. The V end lost 6 bases, the J end lost 0 bases, and 14 bases lay between the germline ends. In nucleotides, the CDR3 is TGTGCCAGCTCGGGGGGTTCAAGATCTAACTATGGCTACACCTTC. Residues: CASSGGSRSNYGYTF.

In its sample, this clonotype was seen many times. The V gene is TRBV30, the J gene TRBJ1-1; D is undetermined. The ends were cut back, 2 bases at V and 5 bases at J, with 12 bases in the middle. Per the germline V gene, CDR1 is GTSNPN and CDR2 is SVGIG (reference sequence). CDR3 size: 13 residues. The CDR3, as DNA: TGTGCCTGGAGTTTCAAGGGCGCTACTGAAGCTTTCTTT. It specifies CAWSFKGATEAFF.

The chain is built from TRBV5-1 and TRBJ2-5; the D is unclear. The germline V and J ends were trimmed by 0 bases and 6 bases, with 3 bases remaining between them. Germline V gene lookup returns CDR1 SGHRS and CDR2 YFSETQ. This CDR3 is 11 amino acids long. The DNA of the CDR3 is TGCGCCAGCAGCTTGGTGCAGACCCAGTACTTC. Encoded protein: CASSLVQTQYF.